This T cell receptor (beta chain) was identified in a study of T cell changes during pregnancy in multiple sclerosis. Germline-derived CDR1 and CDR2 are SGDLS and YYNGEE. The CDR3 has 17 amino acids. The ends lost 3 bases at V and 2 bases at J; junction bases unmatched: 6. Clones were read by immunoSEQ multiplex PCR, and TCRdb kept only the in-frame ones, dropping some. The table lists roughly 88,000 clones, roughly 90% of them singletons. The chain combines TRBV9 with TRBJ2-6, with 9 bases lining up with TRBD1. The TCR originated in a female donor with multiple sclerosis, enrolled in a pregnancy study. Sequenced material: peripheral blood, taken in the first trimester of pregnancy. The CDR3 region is CASSAGQGNTGANVLTF. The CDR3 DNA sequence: TGTGCCAGCAGCGCAGGACAGGGGAACACTGGGGCCAACGTCCTGACTTTC.